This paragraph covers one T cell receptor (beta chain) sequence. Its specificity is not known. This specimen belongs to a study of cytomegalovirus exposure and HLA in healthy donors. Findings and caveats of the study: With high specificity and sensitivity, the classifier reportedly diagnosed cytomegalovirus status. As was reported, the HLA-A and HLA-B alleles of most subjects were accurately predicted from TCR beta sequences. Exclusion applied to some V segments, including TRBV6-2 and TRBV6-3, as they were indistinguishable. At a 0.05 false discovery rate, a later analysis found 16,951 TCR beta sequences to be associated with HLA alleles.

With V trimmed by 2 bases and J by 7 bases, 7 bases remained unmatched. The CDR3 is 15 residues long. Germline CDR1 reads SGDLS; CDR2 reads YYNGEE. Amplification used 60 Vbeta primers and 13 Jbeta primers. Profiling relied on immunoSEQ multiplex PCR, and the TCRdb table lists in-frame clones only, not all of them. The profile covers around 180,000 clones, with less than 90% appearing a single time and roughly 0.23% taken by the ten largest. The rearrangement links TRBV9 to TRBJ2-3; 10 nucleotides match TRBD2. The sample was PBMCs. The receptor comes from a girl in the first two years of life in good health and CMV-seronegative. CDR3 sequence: CASSVTAGGFYTQYF. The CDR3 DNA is TGTGCCAGCAGCGTGACAGCGGGAGGGTTCTATACGCAGTATTTT.